Reported below is one TCR beta chain. This specimen comes from a study of CXCR3-negative and CXCR3-positive naive CD8 T cells. Every CD8+ subset sample held 300,000 flow-sorted cells, done in triplicate. CD45RO-CCR7+CD27+CD95- cells counted as naive CD8+ T cells. TRB cDNA was prepared as libraries by UMI-labeled 5' RACE. TCRdb re-called the 5' RACE reads and catalogs CDR3 proteins one per entry, DNA excluded. The sample has 90,000 to 100,000 distinct CDR3 sequences. Germline CDR1 is LNHDA and CDR2 is SQIVND (reference sequence). This CDR3 spans 11 amino acids. The receptor was isolated from a human donor in good health. Some clones in this sample may be carry-over from other donors' samples. V gene TRBV19 combines with J gene TRBJ1-1; TCRdb selects TRBD1, and the lack of DNA leaves this call unchecked. Sequencing was done on a sample of naive CXCR3- CD8+ T cells from blood. This sample's subset: CD45RO-CCR7+CD27+CD95- naive CD8+ T cells lacking CXCR3 (TNR3-). CDR3 region: CASRWGLEAFF.